One sample yielded the 31 T cell receptor beta chains listed below, sequenced in a study of blood T cell repertoires in COVID-19. Assay: immunoSEQ multiplex PCR; the TCRdb copy retains only in-frame clones and omits some. The data show over 95,000 clones, roughly 84% seen once. Sequenced input: peripheral blood. The origin of the receptors is a man aged 65 to 79 with active or convalescent COVID-19.

The chain employs TRBV11-2 and TRBJ2-7; TRBD1 aligns across 8 bases. J was trimmed by 2 bases and V by 5 bases; bases with no gene match: 5. Germline V gene data show CDR1 as SGHAT and CDR2 as FQNNGV. The CDR3 length is 14 residues. The CDR3 DNA reads TGTGCCAGCAGCCCTCGGACAGGGCCCTACGAGCAGTACTTC. Its translation is CASSPRTGPYEQYF.

The V and J genes are TRBV6-2 or TRBV6-3 and TRBJ2-7, with no clear D. The germline V gene encodes CDR1 MNHEY and CDR2 SVGEGT. The V end lost 2 bases, the J end lost 4 bases, and 6 bases lay between the germline ends. The CDR3 runs to 12 residues. The CDR3 DNA follows: TGTGCCAGCAGTTACGCAGAATACGAGCAGTACTTC. Its translation: CASSYAEYEQYF.

The chain joins TRBV5-5 to TRBJ1-5, with 9 bases identical to TRBD1. V was clipped by 3 bases and J by 5 bases; unmatched bases: 15. The CDR3 length is 18 residues. Germline V CDR1 and CDR2: SGHKS, YYEKEE (reference sequence). The CDR3, as DNA: TGTGCCAGCAGCTCCTCCGGGACAGGGAGTCGGTATGATCAGCCCCAGCATTTT. Translation gives CASSSSGTGSRYDQPQHF. The entire variable domain, with the rest obtained from reference TRBV5-5 and TRBJ1-5, is as follows: DAGVTQSPTHLIKTRGQQVTLRCSPISGHKSVSWYQQVLGQGPQFIFQYYEKEERGRGNFPDRFSARQFPNYSSELNVNALLLGDSALYLCASSSSGTGSRYDQPQHFGDGTRLSIL.

The CDR3 region is CASSLETGGFQPQHF. In nucleotides, the CDR3 is TGTGCCAGCAGCTTGGAGACAGGGGGCTTTCAGCCCCAGCATTTT. V and J are TRBV5-8 and TRBJ1-5; 10 bases fit TRBD1. The trim removed 0 bases at V and 6 bases at J, leaving 3 bases unmatched. Germline V gives CDR1 SGHTS, CDR2 YDEGEE. The CDR3 has 15 amino acids.

The chain is built from TRBV5-8 and TRBJ2-7, with D uncertain. Germline V gives CDR1 SGHTS, CDR2 YDEGEE. The length of the CDR3 is 13 residues. V lost 4 bases, J lost 2 bases, and 10 bases lay in between. The CDR3, as DNA: TGTGCCAGCAGCCCCCTCGGTCCCTACGAGCAGTACTTC. Translated, it gives CASSPLGPYEQYF.

This clone has only one observation. The gene calls are TRBV28 and TRBJ1-2; D is undetermined. The V gene's germline CDR1 is MDHEN and CDR2 SYDVKM. The CDR3 is made up of 16 amino acids. V was trimmed by 4 bases and J by 3 bases, leaving 18 bases between them. The CDR3 loop is CASSSHAEPQYYGYTF. CDR3 DNA: TGTGCCAGCAGTTCACACGCGGAACCGCAATACTATGGCTACACCTTC.

The rearrangement joins TRBV28 to TRBJ1-5; D unresolved. Germline V lookup: CDR1 MDHEN, CDR2 SYDVKM. The CDR3 is made up of 13 amino acids. Trimming removed 10 bases at V and 10 bases at J, with 20 bases between. CDR3 residues: CAINRRNQTPQHF. The CDR3 DNA is TGTGCCATCAACCGGAGGAACCAGACCCCCCAGCATTTT.

This sequence joins TRBV9 and TRBJ2-2, with TRBD1 identical over 7 bases. CDR3 length: 16 residues. Trimming took 1 base from V and 4 from J; bases not matched to a gene: 7. CDR1 is SGDLS, CDR2 YYNGEE, per germline. The CDR3 DNA reads as TGTGCCAGCAGCGTAAGGGCAGGGGGTGGCACCGGGGAGCTGTTTTTT. Protein: CASSVRAGGGTGELFF.

V usage is TRBV4-3 and J usage is TRBJ2-5; 7 positions agree with TRBD2. The ends lost 1 base at V and 2 bases at J; junction bases unmatched: 10. CDR1 is LGHNA and CDR2 is YSLEER in the germline V gene. The CDR3 is 17 amino acids. The CDR3 coding sequence is TGCGCCAGCAGCCAAGGGGGAGGGTTAGACCCTCAAGAGACCCAGTACTTC. Amino acids: CASSQGGGLDPQETQYF.

Notes on this clone: The sample carries other DNA sequences with the same CDR3. The V gene is TRBV5-1, the J gene TRBJ1-1; TRBD1 matches 7 bases. This CDR3 region has 14 residues. J lost 1 base, V lost 4 bases, and 4 bases had no gene match. Germline V lookup: CDR1 SGHRS, CDR2 YFSETQ. CDR3 residues: CASSPGQPNTEAFF. DNA of the CDR3: TGCGCCAGCAGCCCGGGACAGCCGAACACTGAAGCTTTCTTT.

The sample holds a few counts of this clone. V usage is TRBV7-9 and J usage is TRBJ1-5; a weak D match, TRBD1 (5 bases). CDR1 is SEHNR, CDR2 FQNEAQ, per germline (reference sequence). The CDR3 is 14 residues long. The V end was cut by 4 bases, the J end by 3 bases, with 10 bases between. CDR3 coding DNA: TGTGCCAGCAGCTCTGACAGCGTCAATCAGCCCCAGCATTTT. This sequence encodes CASSSDSVNQPQHF. Variable domain in full (rest from reference TRBV7-9 and TRBJ1-5): DTGVSQNPRHKITKRGQNVTFRCDPISEHNRLYWYRQTLGQGPEFLTYFQNEAQLEKSRLLSDRFSAERPKGSFSTLEIQRTEQGDSAMYLCASSSDSVNQPQHFGDGTRLSIL.

This chain joins TRBV28 and TRBJ1-2; TRBD1 aligns across 7 bases. The germline V gene encodes CDR1 MDHEN and CDR2 SYDVKM. CDR3 length equals 14 residues. With 6 bases clipped from V and 4 bases from J, the junction kept 8 bases outside the gene matches. The CDR3 sequence is CASSVPTGSYGYTF. The CDR3 DNA follows: TGTGCCAGCAGCGTCCCGACAGGGTCCTATGGCTACACCTTC.

The chain links TRBV3-1 (or the pseudogene TRBV3-2) to TRBJ2-3; a possible D gene is TRBD2 (6 bases). This CDR3 is 14 amino acids long. The germline gives CDR1 LGHDT, CDR2 YNNKEL (reference sequence). V lost 3 bases and J 1 base, leaving 8 bases between the germline ends. The CDR3 region is CASSQGLGTDTQYF. Written as DNA, the CDR3 is TGTGCCAGCAGCCAGGGACTGGGCACAGATACGCAGTATTTT.

The V call is TRBV28, the J call TRBJ2-7; 9 nucleotides align to TRBD1. Germline values: CDR1 MDHEN, CDR2 SYDVKM. V shed 7 bases, J shed 2 bases, and the junction held 6 bases outside the gene matches. CDR3 length: 14 amino acids. CDR3 bases: TGTGCCAGCACCCAACAGGGGGCTACCTACGAGCAGTACTTC. Amino acid sequence: CASTQQGATYEQYF. The full variable domain, its missing parts supplied by reference TRBV28 and TRBJ2-7, is DVKVTQSSRYLVKRTGEKVFLECVQDMDHENMFWYRQDPGLGLRLIYFSYDVKMKEKGDIPEGYSVSREKKERFSLILESASTNQTSMYLCASTQQGATYEQYFGPGTRLTVT.

CDR3 sequence (DNA): TGTGCCAGCAGTAATTACAGGAATAGCAATCAGCCCCAGCATTTT. It encodes CASSNYRNSNQPQHF. This rearrangement joins TRBV28 to TRBJ1-5; possibly TRBD1 for D (5 bases). V shed 5 bases and J shed 0 bases, with 11 bases lying between them. The CDR3 loop spans 15 amino acids. Germline V gives CDR1 MDHEN, CDR2 SYDVKM. Based on the CDR3 plus reference TRBV28 and TRBJ1-5, the full variable domain is DVKVTQSSRYLVKRTGEKVFLECVQDMDHENMFWYRQDPGLGLRLIYFSYDVKMKEKGDIPEGYSVSREKKERFSLILESASTNQTSMYLCASSNYRNSNQPQHFGDGTRLSIL.

This rearrangement joins TRBV5-4 to TRBJ2-5; 10 nucleotides line up with TRBD1. Losses at the gene ends were 4 bases for V and 5 bases for J; bases not matched to a gene: 2. This CDR3 region has 13 residues. CDR1 SGHNT and CDR2 YYREEE come from the germline V gene (reference sequence). The CDR3 here is CASSRTGGETQYF. CDR3 nucleotides: TGTGCCAGCAGCCGGACAGGGGGGGAGACCCAGTACTTC. Looking up the rest from reference TRBV5-4 and TRBJ2-5 gives the full variable domain: ETGVTQSPTHLIKTRGQQVTLRCSSQSGHNTVSWYQQALGQGPQFIFQYYREEENGRGNFPPRFSGLQFPNYSSELNVNALELDDSALYLCASSRTGGETQYFGPGTRLLVL.

This chain joins TRBV5-1 and TRBJ2-4; D unresolved. V was cut by 0 bases and J by 0 bases, with 19 bases left in between. Germline CDR1 SGHRS, CDR2 YFSETQ. The CDR3 loop spans 19 amino acids. The CDR3 spells CASSLGFGPELLAKNIQYF. In nucleotides, the CDR3 is TGCGCCAGCAGCTTGGGGTTTGGGCCCGAACTCTTAGCCAAAAACATTCAGTACTTC.

The chain combines TRBV5-1 with TRBJ2-1, with 10 bases matching TRBD2. From germline, CDR1 is SGHRS and CDR2 YFSETQ. This CDR3 region has 16 residues. Losses at the gene ends were 0 bases for V and 7 bases for J; bases not matched to a gene: 7. CDR3 nucleotide sequence: TGCGCCAGCAGCTTGGCCCCAGCGGGGGGGTTAAATGAGCAGTTCTTC. Its translation: CASSLAPAGGLNEQFF.

The count of this clone is one. The chain carries TRBV28 and TRBJ2-1; D is ambiguous. The CDR3 has 13 amino acids. In germline, CDR1 is MDHEN, CDR2 SYDVKM. Trimming removed 1 base at V and 7 bases at J, with 8 bases between. The CDR3 here is CASSLSGTNEQFF. In DNA, the CDR3 is TGTGCCAGCAGTTTATCAGGTACGAATGAGCAGTTCTTC.

This sequence joins TRBV28 and TRBJ1-3, with a tentative D call TRBD1 (5 bases). V lost 5 bases to trimming and J lost 3 bases, with 14 bases between them. This CDR3 has 15 amino acids. Germline V gene sequence: CDR1 MDHEN, CDR2 SYDVKM. The CDR3 sequence: CASSRLGAYGNTIYF. The CDR3, as DNA: TGTGCCAGCAGTCGCTTAGGGGCATATGGAAACACCATATATTTT.

The gene calls are TRBV28 and TRBJ2-1, with D possibly being TRBD1 (5 bases). Between the trimmed V and J ends, which lost 2 bases and 10 bases, there was a span of 9 bases. The CDR3 length is 12 residues. From germline, CDR1 is MDHEN and CDR2 SYDVKM. In DNA, the CDR3 is TGTGCCAGCAGTTTAATTGGGGCCGAGCAGTTCTTC. Amino acid sequence: CASSLIGAEQFF. The whole variable domain, filled in from reference TRBV28 and TRBJ2-1, reads DVKVTQSSRYLVKRTGEKVFLECVQDMDHENMFWYRQDPGLGLRLIYFSYDVKMKEKGDIPEGYSVSREKKERFSLILESASTNQTSMYLCASSLIGAEQFFGPGTRLTVL.

This clone was picked up a small number of times. This chain joins TRBV30 and TRBJ1-1; D ambiguous. Deletions cut 0 bases from V and 5 bases from J, with 4 bases between. Germline CDR1 GTSNPN, CDR2 SVGIG (reference sequence). The CDR3 sequence is 11 residues long. DNA for the CDR3: TGTGCCTGGAGTGTACTAACTGAAGCTTTCTTT. The encoded protein is CAWSVLTEAFF. Variable domain in full (rest from reference TRBV30 and TRBJ1-1): SQTIHQWPATLVQPVGSPLSLECTVEGTSNPNLYWYRQAAGRGLQLLFYSVGIGQISSEVPQNLSASRPQDRQFILSSKKLLLSDSGFYLCAWSVLTEAFFGQGTRLTVV.

The gene calls are TRBV4-2 and TRBJ2-2; D may be TRBD2 (7 bases). The V gene lost 6 bases and the J gene lost 4 bases, with 15 bases spanning the gap. CDR3 length equals 15 residues. The germline V gene encodes CDR1 LGHNA and CDR2 YNFKEQ. In DNA, the CDR3 is TGTGCCAGCAGTCTCGGGGGGCCCCTCACCGGGGAGCTGTTTTTT. It specifies CASSLGGPLTGELFF.

The rearrangement joins TRBV19 to TRBJ2-3, with 10 bases identical to TRBD1. The CDR3 is made up of 17 amino acids. Germline assignment: CDR1 LNHDA and CDR2 SQIVND (reference sequence). After removal of 2 bases from V and 4 bases from J, the junction contained 9 bases not matched to a gene. CDR3: CASSIQQTGGFADTQYF. CDR3 sequence (DNA): TGTGCCAGTAGTATACAACAGACAGGGGGCTTCGCAGATACGCAGTATTTT.

The chain links TRBV5-1 to TRBJ1-1; TRBD1 matches 10 bases. The trim removed 0 bases at V and 13 bases at J, leaving 9 bases unmatched. The CDR3 has 14 residues. Germline CDR1 and CDR2: SGHRS and YFSETQ. CDR3 nucleotides: TGCGCCAGCAGCTTGGCCGCGACAGGGGGCGAGGTTTTCTTT. Protein: CASSLAATGGEVFF.

The chain has TRBV4-2 and TRBJ2-3; 10 positions match TRBD2. CDR1 and CDR2 (germline): LGHNA, YNFKEQ. The CDR3 has 16 amino acids. J gave up 1 base and V 3 bases, and 4 bases lay outside the gene matches. CDR3 sequence (DNA): TGTGCCAGCAGCCATACAGCGGGAGGGGGCACAGATACGCAGTATTTT. Its protein is CASSHTAGGGTDTQYF.

This clone occurred once. The chain recombines TRBV5-1 with TRBJ2-1; D possibly corresponds to TRBD2 (6 bases). This CDR3 is 15 amino acids long. Germline V CDR1 and CDR2: SGHRS, YFSETQ. Trimming stripped 5 bases from V and 0 bases from J, with 12 bases between. CDR3: CASRFGGSSYNEQFF. The CDR3 DNA follows: TGCGCCAGCAGGTTCGGGGGAAGCTCCTACAATGAGCAGTTCTTC.

Here the CDR3 reads CASSLSYRGYGYTF. The CDR3, as DNA: TGTGCCAGCAGTTTATCGTACAGGGGCTATGGCTACACCTTC. J is TRBJ1-2 and V is TRBV27; 7 bases agree with TRBD1. Germline CDR1 and CDR2: MNHEY and SMNVEV (reference sequence). The CDR3 loop spans 14 amino acids. V was pared by 0 bases and J by 4 bases, with 2 bases of the junction left unmatched.

The chain couples TRBV7-9 to TRBJ2-7; 11 positions agree with TRBD1. The germline gives CDR1 SEHNR, CDR2 FQNEAQ (reference sequence). With 6 bases clipped from V and 7 bases from J, the junction kept 11 bases outside the gene matches. The CDR3 totals 15 residues. CDR3 sequence (DNA): TGTGCCAGCAGTGTGACCGGGACAGGGGGGAAAGAGCAGTACTTC. This translates into CASSVTGTGGKEQYF.

The J gene is TRBJ1-2, the V gene TRBV5-1, with TRBD1 matching over 8 bases. The CDR3 consists of 15 residues. Trimming removed 0 bases from V and 8 bases from J; junction bases left unmatched: 9. Germline V gene sequence: CDR1 SGHRS, CDR2 YFSETQ. This CDR3 is CASSLGGTTGEGYTF. As DNA, the CDR3 is TGCGCCAGCAGCTTGGGGGGAACGACAGGGGAGGGCTACACCTTC.

The chain joins TRBV28 to TRBJ1-1; D might be TRBD1 (5 bases). There are 14 residues in the CDR3. V was cut by 1 base and J by 7 bases, with 13 bases left in between. From germline, CDR1 is MDHEN and CDR2 SYDVKM. CDR3 protein: CASSLFAGLGEAFF. The CDR3 region has the DNA TGTGCCAGCAGTTTATTCGCAGGGTTGGGTGAAGCTTTCTTT.